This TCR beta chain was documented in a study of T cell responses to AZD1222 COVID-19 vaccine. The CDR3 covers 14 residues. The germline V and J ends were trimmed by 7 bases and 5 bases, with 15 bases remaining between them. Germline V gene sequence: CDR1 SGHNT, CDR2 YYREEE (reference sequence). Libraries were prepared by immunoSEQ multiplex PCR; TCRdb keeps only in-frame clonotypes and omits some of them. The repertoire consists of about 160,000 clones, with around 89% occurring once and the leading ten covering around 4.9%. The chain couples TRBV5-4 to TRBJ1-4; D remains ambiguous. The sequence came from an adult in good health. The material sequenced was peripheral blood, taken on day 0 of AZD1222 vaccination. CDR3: CASARGGGNEKLFF. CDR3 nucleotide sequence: TGTGCCAGCGCCCGGGGTGGCGGGAATGAAAAACTGTTTTTT.